Listed below are T cell receptor beta chains from one sample, sequenced in a study of T cell responses to AZD1222 COVID-19 vaccine. Assay used: immunoSEQ multiplex PCR; TCRdb lists only in-frame clones, some missing. The sample holds 95,000 to 150,000 clones, around 93% seen once. Sequencing used peripheral blood, obtained on day 0 of AZD1222 vaccination. The receptor set was obtained from an adult in good health. Each CDR3 is given with its conserved first and last residue. A D gene is named only where the DNA matches it firmly. Only some rows state a clone size, as once, few, many or a class for expanded clones.

V,J,D,size,CDR3,DNA
TRBV4-3,TRBJ1-1,TRBD1,few,CASSPGQHNTEAFF,TGCGCCAGCAGCCCGGGACAGCATAACACTGAAGCTTTCTTT
TRBV10-3,TRBJ2-5,NA,NA,CAISESGQGAVSETQYF,TGTGCCATCAGTGAGTCGGGGCAGGGTGCGGTTTCGGAGACCCAGTACTTC
TRBV7-6,TRBJ2-6,NA,NA,CASSFIFSGANVLTF,TGTGCCAGCAGCTTTATCTTCTCTGGGGCCAACGTCCTGACTTTC
TRBV6-2/TRBV6-3,TRBJ2-7,NA,once,CASSYSVIQVEEQYF,TGTGCCAGCAGTTACTCGGTTATACAGGTCGAAGAGCAGTACTTC
TRBV12-5,TRBJ1-1,NA,NA,CASGLATALNTEAFF,TGTGCTAGTGGTTTGGCTACCGCACTGAACACTGAAGCTTTCTTT
TRBV5-1,TRBJ1-6,TRBD1,once,CASSRQGPYNSPLHF,TGCGCCAGCAGCCGACAGGGGCCCTATAATTCACCCCTCCACTTT
TRBV12-3/TRBV12-4,TRBJ2-7,NA,once,CATAPGPNYEQYF,TGTGCCACCGCTCCGGGGCCTAACTACGAGCAGTACTTC
TRBV2,TRBJ2-7,TRBD2,NA,CASSAPVGGGAGGAGEQYF,TGTGCCAGCAGTGCCCCCGTGGGGGGGGGAGCTGGAGGTGCGGGCGAGCAGTACTTC
TRBV5-8,TRBJ2-5,NA,NA,CASRSRGLGAQYF,TGTGCCAGCAGATCGAGGGGGTTAGGAGCCCAGTACTTC
TRBV15,TRBJ2-1,NA,once,CATSSHDNEQFF,TGTGCCACCAGCAGCCACGACAATGAGCAGTTCTTC
TRBV24-1,TRBJ1-4,NA,NA,CATSDRTATNEKLFF,TGTGCCACCAGTGATAGGACAGCAACTAATGAAAAACTGTTTTTT
TRBV19,TRBJ2-7,NA,NA,CASSMVRSGTEQYF,TGTGCCAGTAGTATGGTCCGATCAGGCACCGAGCAGTACTTC
TRBV15,TRBJ1-4,TRBD1,once,CATSQGAVEEKLFF,TGTGCCACCAGCCAGGGGGCGGTAGAAGAAAAACTGTTTTTT
TRBV5-8,TRBJ2-5,NA,NA,CASSLGQILETQYF,TGTGCCAGCAGCTTGGGTCAGATTTTAGAGACCCAGTACTTC
TRBV27,TRBJ2-1,TRBD2,NA,CATSQASGYNEQFF,TGTGCCACCTCCCAGGCTAGCGGGTACAATGAGCAGTTCTTC
TRBV7-2,TRBJ2-2,TRBD2,NA,CASSLSGGAGELFF,TGTGCCAGCAGCTTAAGCGGGGGGGCCGGGGAGCTGTTTTTT
TRBV19,TRBJ1-2,NA,NA,CASSNRAEEGYGYTF,TGTGCCAGTAGTAACCGGGCCGAGGAAGGCTATGGCTACACCTTC
TRBV27,TRBJ1-4,TRBD1,NA,CASSARAGQPNEKLFF,TGTGCCAGCAGTGCCCGGGCGGGACAGCCTAATGAAAAACTGTTTTTT
TRBV4-3,TRBJ2-4,NA,NA,CASSQDRGAGWVAKNIQYF,TGCGCCAGCAGCCAAGATCGGGGGGCGGGGTGGGTGGCCAAAAACATTCAGTACTTC
TRBV28,TRBJ2-7,TRBD2,NA,CASRGDANSYEQYF,TGTGCCAGCCGGGGGGACGCAAACTCCTACGAGCAGTACTTC
TRBV27,TRBJ1-2,NA,NA,CASSLGAAYGYTF,TGTGCCAGCAGTTTAGGGGCGGCGTATGGCTACACCTTC
TRBV28,TRBJ1-1,TRBD1,NA,CASSLSMGQVNTEAFF,TGTGCCAGCAGTTTATCCATGGGACAGGTGAACACTGAAGCTTTCTTT
TRBV11-2,TRBJ2-7,NA,NA,CASSFGTQTYEQYF,TGTGCCAGCAGCTTCGGGACCCAGACCTACGAGCAGTACTTC
TRBV3-1/TRBV3-2,TRBJ2-2,TRBD2,NA,CASSRLARELFF,TGTGCCAGCAGTCGACTAGCCAGGGAGCTGTTTTTT
TRBV3-1/TRBV3-2,TRBJ2-2,TRBD1,NA,CASTDRALPGELFF,TGTGCCAGTACGGACAGGGCCCTACCGGGGGAGCTGTTTTTT
TRBV3-1/TRBV3-2,TRBJ2-2,TRBD2,NA,CASSHQTSVVTGELFF,TGTGCCAGCAGCCATCAGACTAGCGTGGTCACCGGGGAGCTGTTTTTT
TRBV11-2,TRBJ1-6,NA,NA,CASSVHSGYLDF,TGTGCCAGCAGCGTACATTCAGGGTATCTTGACTTT
TRBV7-9,TRBJ2-5,TRBD2,NA,CASRQLAGGPQETQYF,TGTGCCAGCAGACAACTAGCGGGGGGACCCCAAGAGACCCAGTACTTC
TRBV19,TRBJ2-5,TRBD1,NA,CASSPTGGETQYF,TGTGCCAGTAGTCCGACAGGGGGAGAGACCCAGTACTTC
TRBV9,TRBJ1-6,NA,NA,CAKSPNSPLHF,TGTGCCAAGTCCCCTAATTCACCCCTCCACTTT
TRBV30,TRBJ2-7,TRBD1,NA,CACDRGYYEQYF,TGTGCCTGCGACAGGGGATACTACGAGCAGTACTTC
TRBV19,TRBJ1-2,NA,once,CASSPDRPPHYGYTF,TGTGCCAGTAGTCCTGACAGGCCACCCCACTATGGCTACACCTTC
TRBV28,TRBJ1-5,NA,NA,CASSLDGYNQPQHF,TGTGCCAGCAGTTTGGACGGCTACAATCAGCCCCAGCATTTT
TRBV30,TRBJ2-1,TRBD2,NA,CAWSRGLAGGNEQFF,TGTGCCTGGAGTAGAGGGCTAGCGGGAGGCAATGAGCAGTTCTTC
TRBV6-2/TRBV6-3,TRBJ1-4,TRBD1,NA,CASSKPDRGNEKLFF,TGTGCCAGCAGTAAACCGGACAGGGGGAATGAAAAACTGTTTTTT